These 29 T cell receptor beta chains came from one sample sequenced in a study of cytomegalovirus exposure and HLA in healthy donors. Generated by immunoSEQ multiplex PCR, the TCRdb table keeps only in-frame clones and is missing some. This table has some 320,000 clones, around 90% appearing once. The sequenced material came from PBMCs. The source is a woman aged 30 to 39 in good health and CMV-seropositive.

CDR3: CASSLTGTGSQAFF. CDR3 bases: TGTGCCAGCAGTTTAACCGGGACAGGGAGTCAAGCTTTCTTT. The V gene is TRBV7-2, the J gene TRBJ1-1, with 9 bases matching TRBD1. V trimming: 6 bases; J trimming: 9 bases; junction bases outside the gene matches: 11. Germline CDR1 is SGHTA and CDR2 is FQGNSA. The CDR3 has 14 amino acids.

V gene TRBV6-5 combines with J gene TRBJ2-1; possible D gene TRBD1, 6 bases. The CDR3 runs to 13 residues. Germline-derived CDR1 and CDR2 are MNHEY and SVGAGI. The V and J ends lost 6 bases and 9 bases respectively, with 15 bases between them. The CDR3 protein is CASRTHTGTEQFF. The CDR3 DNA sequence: TGTGCCAGCAGAACCCATACAGGGACTGAGCAGTTCTTC.

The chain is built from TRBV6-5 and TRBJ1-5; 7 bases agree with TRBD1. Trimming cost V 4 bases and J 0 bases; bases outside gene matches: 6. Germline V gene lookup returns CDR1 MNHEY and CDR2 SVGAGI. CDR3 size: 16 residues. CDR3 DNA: TGTGCCAGCAGTTCCGGGACAGCTTATAGCAATCAGCCCCAGCATTTT. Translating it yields CASSSGTAYSNQPQHF.

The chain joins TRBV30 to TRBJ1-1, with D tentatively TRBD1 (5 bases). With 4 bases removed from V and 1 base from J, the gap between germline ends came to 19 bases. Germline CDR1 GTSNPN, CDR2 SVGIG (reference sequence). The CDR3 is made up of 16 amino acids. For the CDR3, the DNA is TGTGCCTGGACAAGGGCAGGGTGGAGGAAGAACACTGAAGCTTTCTTT. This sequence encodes CAWTRAGWRKNTEAFF.

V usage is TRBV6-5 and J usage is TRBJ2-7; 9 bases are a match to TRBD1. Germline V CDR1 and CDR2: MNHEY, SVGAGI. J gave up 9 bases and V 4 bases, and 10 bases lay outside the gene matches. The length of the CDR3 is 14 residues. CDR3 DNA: TGTGCCAGCAGTTTCTCTCGACAGGGGGGTGGGCAGTACTTC. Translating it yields CASSFSRQGGGQYF.

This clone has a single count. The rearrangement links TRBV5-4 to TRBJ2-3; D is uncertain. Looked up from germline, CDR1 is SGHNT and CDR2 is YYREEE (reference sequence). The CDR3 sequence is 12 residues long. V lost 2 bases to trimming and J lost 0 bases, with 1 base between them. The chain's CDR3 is CASSLSTDTQYF. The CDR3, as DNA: TGTGCCAGCAGCTTAAGCACAGATACGCAGTATTTT.

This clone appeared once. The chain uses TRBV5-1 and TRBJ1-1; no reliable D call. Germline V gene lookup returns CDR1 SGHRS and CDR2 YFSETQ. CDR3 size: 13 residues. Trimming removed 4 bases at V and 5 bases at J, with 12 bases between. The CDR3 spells CASSPNLGTEAFF. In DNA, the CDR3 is TGCGCCAGCAGCCCAAATCTTGGGACTGAAGCTTTCTTT.

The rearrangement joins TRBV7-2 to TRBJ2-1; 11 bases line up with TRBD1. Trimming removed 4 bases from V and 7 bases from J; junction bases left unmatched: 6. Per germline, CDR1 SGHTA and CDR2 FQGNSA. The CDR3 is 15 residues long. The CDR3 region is CASSYTGTGGNEQFF. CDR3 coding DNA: TGTGCCAGCAGCTACACCGGGACAGGGGGAAATGAGCAGTTCTTC.

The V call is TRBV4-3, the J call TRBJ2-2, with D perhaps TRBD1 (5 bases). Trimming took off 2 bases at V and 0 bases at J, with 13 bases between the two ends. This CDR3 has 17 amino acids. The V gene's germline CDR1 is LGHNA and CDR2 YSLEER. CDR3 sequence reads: CASSQQETVPNTGELFF. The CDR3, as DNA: TGCGCCAGCAGCCAACAAGAGACAGTACCGAACACCGGGGAGCTGTTTTTT.

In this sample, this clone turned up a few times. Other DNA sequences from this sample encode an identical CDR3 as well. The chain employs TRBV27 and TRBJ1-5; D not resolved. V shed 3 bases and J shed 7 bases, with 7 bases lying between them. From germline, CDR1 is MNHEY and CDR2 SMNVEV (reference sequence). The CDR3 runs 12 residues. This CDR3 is CASSLRGQPQHF. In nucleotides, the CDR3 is TGTGCCAGCAGTTTGCGGGGACAGCCCCAGCATTTT.

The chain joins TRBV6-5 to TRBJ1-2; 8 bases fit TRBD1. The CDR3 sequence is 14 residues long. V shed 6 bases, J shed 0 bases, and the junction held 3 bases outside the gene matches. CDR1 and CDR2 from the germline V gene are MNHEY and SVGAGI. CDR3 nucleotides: TGTGCCAGCAGAAGACAGGGGACTAACTATGGCTACACCTTC. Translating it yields CASRRQGTNYGYTF.

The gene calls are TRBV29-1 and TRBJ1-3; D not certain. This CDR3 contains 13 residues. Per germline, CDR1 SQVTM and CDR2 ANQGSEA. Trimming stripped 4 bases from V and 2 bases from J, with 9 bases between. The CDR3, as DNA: TGCAGCGTTGTAGAGTTGGCTGGAAACACCATATATTTT. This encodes CSVVELAGNTIYF. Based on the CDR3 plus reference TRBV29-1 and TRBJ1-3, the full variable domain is SAVISQKPSRDICQRGTSLTIQCQVDSQVTMMFWYRQQPGQSLTLIATANQGSEATYESGFVIDKFPISRPNLTFSTLTVSNMSPEDSSIYLCSVVELAGNTIYFGEGSWLTVV.

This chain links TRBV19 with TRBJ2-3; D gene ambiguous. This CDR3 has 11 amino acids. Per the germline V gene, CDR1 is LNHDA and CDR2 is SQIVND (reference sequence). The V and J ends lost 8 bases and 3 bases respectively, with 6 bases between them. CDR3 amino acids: CASSLTDTQYF. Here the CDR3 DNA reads TGTGCCAGTTCCTTAACAGATACGCAGTATTTT.

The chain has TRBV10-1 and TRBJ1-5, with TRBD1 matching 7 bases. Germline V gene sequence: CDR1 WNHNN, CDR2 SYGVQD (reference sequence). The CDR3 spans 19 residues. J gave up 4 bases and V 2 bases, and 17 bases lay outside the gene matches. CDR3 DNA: TGCGCCAGCAGTGAGCCTGCATTTTGGGACAGAAGGGCGAATCAGCCCCAGCATTTT. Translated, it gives CASSEPAFWDRRANQPQHF.

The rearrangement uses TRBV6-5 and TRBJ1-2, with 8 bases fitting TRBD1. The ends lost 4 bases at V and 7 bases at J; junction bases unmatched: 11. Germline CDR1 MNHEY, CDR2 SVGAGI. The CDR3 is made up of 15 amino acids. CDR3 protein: CASSFLGQGRSGYTF. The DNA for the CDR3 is TGTGCCAGCAGTTTCCTCGGACAGGGCCGTAGTGGCTACACCTTC.

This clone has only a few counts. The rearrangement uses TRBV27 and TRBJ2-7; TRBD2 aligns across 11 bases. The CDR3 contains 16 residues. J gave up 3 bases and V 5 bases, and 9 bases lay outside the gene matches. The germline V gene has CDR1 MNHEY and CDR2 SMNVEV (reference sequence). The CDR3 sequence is CASSTYKTSGDYEQYF. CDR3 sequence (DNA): TGTGCCAGCAGTACCTACAAGACTAGCGGGGACTACGAGCAGTACTTC.

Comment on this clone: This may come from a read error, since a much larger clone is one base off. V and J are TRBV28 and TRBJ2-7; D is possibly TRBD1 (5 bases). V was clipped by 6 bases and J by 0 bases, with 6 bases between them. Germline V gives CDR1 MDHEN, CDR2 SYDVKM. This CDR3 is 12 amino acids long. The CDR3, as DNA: TGTGCCAGCAGGACAGACTCCTACGAGCAGTACTTC. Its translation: CASRTDSYEQYF. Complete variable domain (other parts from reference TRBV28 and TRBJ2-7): DVKVTQSSRYLVKRTGEKVFLECVQDMDHENMFWYRQDPGLGLRLIYFSYDVKMKEKGDIPEGYSVSREKKERFSLILESASTNQTSMYLCASRTDSYEQYFGPGTRLTVT.

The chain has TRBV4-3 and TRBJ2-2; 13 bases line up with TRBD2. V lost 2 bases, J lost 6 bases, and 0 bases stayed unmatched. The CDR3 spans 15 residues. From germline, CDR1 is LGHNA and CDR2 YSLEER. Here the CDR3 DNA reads TGCGCCAGCAGCCAAACTAGCGGGGGGGCCGGGGAGCTGTTTTTT. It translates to CASSQTSGGAGELFF.

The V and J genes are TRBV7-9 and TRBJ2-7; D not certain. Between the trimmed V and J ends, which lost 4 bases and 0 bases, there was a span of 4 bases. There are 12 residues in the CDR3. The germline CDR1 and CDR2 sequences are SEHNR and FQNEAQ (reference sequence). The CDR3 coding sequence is TGTGCCAGCAGCTATGGCTCCTACGAGCAGTACTTC. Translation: CASSYGSYEQYF.

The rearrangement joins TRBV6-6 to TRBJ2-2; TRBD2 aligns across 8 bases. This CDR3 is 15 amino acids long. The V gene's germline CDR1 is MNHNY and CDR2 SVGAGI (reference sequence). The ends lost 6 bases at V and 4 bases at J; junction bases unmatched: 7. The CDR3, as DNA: TGTGCCAGCAGCCACTCCGGGAGGGGCACCGGGGAGCTGTTTTTT. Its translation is CASSHSGRGTGELFF.

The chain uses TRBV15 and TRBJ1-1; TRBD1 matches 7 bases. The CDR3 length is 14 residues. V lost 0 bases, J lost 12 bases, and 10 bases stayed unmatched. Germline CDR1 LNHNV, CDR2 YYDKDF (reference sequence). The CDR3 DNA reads TGTGCCACCAGCAGAGATCGGACAGGTCTTCAAACTTTCTTT. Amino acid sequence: CATSRDRTGLQTFF.

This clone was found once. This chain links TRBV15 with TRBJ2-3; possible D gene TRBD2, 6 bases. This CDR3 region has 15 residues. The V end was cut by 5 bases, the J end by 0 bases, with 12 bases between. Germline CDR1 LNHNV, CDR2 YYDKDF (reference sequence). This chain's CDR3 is CATSPMGGSTDTQYF. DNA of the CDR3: TGTGCCACCAGCCCCATGGGGGGAAGCACAGATACGCAGTATTTT. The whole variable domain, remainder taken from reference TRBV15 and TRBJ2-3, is DAMVIQNPRYQVTQFGKPVTLSCSQTLNHNVMYWYQQKSSQAPKLLFHYYDKDFNNEADTPDNFQSRRPNTSFCFLDIRSPGLGDTAMYLCATSPMGGSTDTQYFGPGTRLTVL.

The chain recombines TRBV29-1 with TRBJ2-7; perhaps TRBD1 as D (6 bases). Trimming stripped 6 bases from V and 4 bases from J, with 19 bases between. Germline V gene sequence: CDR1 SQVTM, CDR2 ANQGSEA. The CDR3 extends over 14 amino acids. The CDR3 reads CSVTLDRSFYEQYF. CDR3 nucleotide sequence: TGCAGCGTCACCCTCGACAGGAGCTTTTACGAGCAGTACTTC.

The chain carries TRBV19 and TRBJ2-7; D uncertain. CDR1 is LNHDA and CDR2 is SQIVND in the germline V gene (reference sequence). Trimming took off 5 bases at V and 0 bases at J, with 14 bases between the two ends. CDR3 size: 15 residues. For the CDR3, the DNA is TGTGCCAGTAGTGTGGACGCAAAGAGCTCCTACGAGCAGTACTTC. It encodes CASSVDAKSSYEQYF.

CDR3 amino acids: CASSSAAASYNEQFF. CDR3 sequence (DNA): TGTGCCAGCAGCTCCGCAGCGGCCTCCTACAATGAGCAGTTCTTC. The rearrangement uses TRBV7-9 and TRBJ2-1; D perhaps matches TRBD2 (5 bases). V was trimmed by 4 bases and J by 0 bases, leaving 10 bases between them. This CDR3 spans 15 amino acids. Germline V lookup: CDR1 SEHNR, CDR2 FQNEAQ (reference sequence). The entire variable domain, with the rest obtained from reference TRBV7-9 and TRBJ2-1, is as follows: DTGVSQNPRHKITKRGQNVTFRCDPISEHNRLYWYRQTLGQGPEFLTYFQNEAQLEKSRLLSDRFSAERPKGSFSTLEIQRTEQGDSAMYLCASSSAAASYNEQFFGPGTRLTVL.

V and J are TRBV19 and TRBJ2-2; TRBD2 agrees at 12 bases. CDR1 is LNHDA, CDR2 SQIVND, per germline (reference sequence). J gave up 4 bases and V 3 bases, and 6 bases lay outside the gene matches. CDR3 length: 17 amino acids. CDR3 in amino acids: CASSIRLAGVATGELFF. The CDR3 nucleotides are TGTGCCAGTAGTATCAGACTAGCGGGAGTGGCCACCGGGGAGCTGTTTTTT. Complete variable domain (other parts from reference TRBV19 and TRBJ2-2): DGGITQSPKYLFRKEGQNVTLSCEQNLNHDAMYWYRQDPGQGLRLIYYSQIVNDFQKGDIAEGYSVSREKKESFPLTVTSAQKNPTAFYLCASSIRLAGVATGELFFGEGSRLTVL.

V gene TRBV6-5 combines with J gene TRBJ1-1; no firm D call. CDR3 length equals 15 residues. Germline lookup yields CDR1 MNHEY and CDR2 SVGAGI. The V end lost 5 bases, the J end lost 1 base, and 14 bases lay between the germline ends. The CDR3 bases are TGTGCCAGCAGTCAGTCGGACTTGTCGAACACTGAAGCTTTCTTT. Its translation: CASSQSDLSNTEAFF.

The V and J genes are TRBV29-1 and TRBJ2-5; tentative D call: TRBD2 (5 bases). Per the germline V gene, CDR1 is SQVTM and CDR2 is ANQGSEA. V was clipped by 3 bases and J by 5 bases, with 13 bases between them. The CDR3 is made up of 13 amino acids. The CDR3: CSVERAPRETQYF. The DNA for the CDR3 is TGCAGCGTTGAGCGGGCTCCAAGGGAGACCCAGTACTTC.

CDR3 in amino acids: CASSSVTSGSPYEQYF. The CDR3 DNA follows: TGTGCCAGCAGTTCCGTGACTAGCGGGAGCCCCTACGAGCAGTACTTC. The rearrangement joins TRBV28 to TRBJ2-7, with 12 nucleotides matching TRBD2. Germline V gene sequence: CDR1 MDHEN, CDR2 SYDVKM. The CDR3 runs to 16 residues. V was clipped by 4 bases and J by 2 bases; unmatched bases: 6.